This is a list of T cell receptor beta chains from one sample in a study of cytomegalovirus exposure and HLA in healthy donors. TCRdb's copy holds only in-frame clones and misses some; the assay was immunoSEQ multiplex PCR. The sample lists more than 95,000 clones, around 80% seen once, with roughly 4.3% in the top ten. The sample comprised PBMCs. The receptor set was obtained from a man aged 30 to 39 in good health and CMV-seropositive. Both conserved end residues are part of each CDR3. Fields, in order: V gene, CDR3 length, CDR3 protein.

TRBV11-3 13 CASEVSSYNEQFF
TRBV30 11 CAWSVNRKAFF
TRBV2 15 CASRVDRASNQPQHF
TRBV27 14 CASSPATGSYEQYF
TRBV4-1 16 CASSQDSLAGFGTQYF
TRBV5-6 15 CASSFMSLANSPLHF
TRBV19 15 CASSISPSGGSLQYF
TRBV5-4 14 CASSFQRGPYEQYF
TRBV7-9 14 CASSPLGGEETQYF
TRBV2 12 CASSAQGIGQYF
TRBV5-6 17 CASSSAHRGRMNTEAFF
TRBV5-1 17 CASSSGTSGSSYNEQFF
TRBV6-5 15 CASSRRQGAPGELFF
TRBV4-2 16 CASSQGPSGNYNEQFF
TRBV6-5 13 CASTPGGRDEQYF
TRBV13 15 CASTRGRGRNNEQFF
TRBV19 15 CASSRAGGFNQPQHF
TRBV18 15 CASSPPREPSYEQYF
TRBV4-1 13 CASSQGRGREAFF
TRBV28 17 CASRLFSGRRGYNEQFF
TRBV18 13 CASSTGVTDTQYF
TRBV21-1 19 CASGYKRVYRGHRNQPQHF
TRBV5-4 12 CASSSRVNEQFF
TRBV28 13 CATQGTVGETQYF
TRBV11-2 15 CASSLVTLAGNEQFF
TRBV18 15 CASSPGLAGLSEQFF
TRBV27 13 CASSFELSTEAFF
TRBV7-3 17 CASSPGLAGGTQETQYF
TRBV29-1 15 CSVVLAGLRTDTQYF
TRBV27 15 CASSSWAGANTEAFF
TRBV27 12 CATSGGGEVAFF
TRBV9 16 CASSPRTRGSMETQYF
TRBV5-1 15 CASSSYQGWNYGYTF
TRBV6-1 18 CASSAYGPGTAIPEKLFF
TRBV4-1 14 CASSQPGTSSQQYF
TRBV19 18 CASSEGLAGWGTYNEQFF